This is a list of T cell receptor beta chains from one sample in a study of blood T cells in healthy people across ages. TCRdb analysed the 5' RACE reads with MiXCR anew, one entry per CDR3 protein. The table includes 650,000 to 1,000,000 distinct CDR3 sequences, 30% to 45% detected once. Material for sequencing was blood. The receptor source for this set is a man younger than 30 in good health. The CDR3 runs from the conserved cysteine through the conserved F or W. Each record gives: V gene, clone size, J gene, D gene, CDR3 protein, CDR3 DNA. A D gene is named only where the DNA matches it firmly. Clone size is given for some rows only: seen once, a few or many times, or a class if the clone is expanded.

TRBV20-1,few,TRBJ1-1,NA,CSAHQGTEAFF,TGCAGTGCCCACCAGGGGACTGAAGCTTTCTTT
TRBV18,NA,TRBJ2-5,NA,CASSPPPGVQETQYF,TGTGCCAGCTCACCACCCCCGGGGGTACAAGAGACCCAGTACTTC
TRBV20-1,NA,TRBJ2-3,TRBD2,CSARDSPLAGSTDTQYF,TGCAGTGCTAGAGACTCCCCTCTAGCGGGGAGCACAGATACGCAGTATTTT
TRBV5-6,NA,TRBJ1-1,NA,CASRHSFGEAFF,TGTGCCAGCCGACATTCGTTTGGTGAAGCTTTCTTT
TRBV6-1,few,TRBJ2-1,NA,CASSPKYNEQFF,TGTGCCAGCAGTCCTAAATACAATGAGCAGTTCTTC
TRBV4-3,NA,TRBJ1-1,NA,CASSLQAGKMNTEAFF,TGCGCCAGCAGCCTACAGGCGGGGAAGATGAACACTGAAGCTTTCTTT
TRBV12-3/TRBV12-4,few,TRBJ2-2,NA,CASSYQGGTGELFF,TGTGCCAGCAGTTATCAGGGGGGCACCGGGGAGCTGTTTTTT
TRBV7-2,few,TRBJ2-6,NA,CASRITSGANVLTF,TGTGCCAGCAGGATTACCTCTGGGGCCAACGTCCTGACTTTC
TRBV7-3,few,TRBJ2-6,NA,CASSLTASGANVLTF,TGTGCCAGCAGCTTAACCGCCTCTGGGGCCAACGTCCTGACTTTC
TRBV6-1,few,TRBJ1-2,NA,CASSALPGSGYGYTF,TGTGCCAGCAGTGCCCTCCCCGGGAGTGGCTATGGCTACACCTTC
TRBV29-1,few,TRBJ1-2,NA,CSVETVNYGYTF,TGCAGCGTTGAAACCGTGAACTATGGCTACACCTTC
TRBV6-5,NA,TRBJ1-4,NA,CASRALGGFEKLFF,TGTGCCAGCAGGGCTCTGGGAGGGTTTGAAAAACTGTTTTTT
TRBV3-1,NA,TRBJ2-3,NA,CASSRRGEHTQYF,TGTGCCAGCAGCCGGCGGGGAGAACATACGCAGTATTTT
TRBV7-9,many,TRBJ2-1,NA,CGLETGPTSYNEQFF,TGTGGCCTCGAGACGGGGCCGACCTCCTACAATGAGCAGTTCTTC
TRBV6-5,few,TRBJ2-3,NA,CASTPNGDTQYF,TGTGCCAGCACCCCAAATGGAGATACGCAGTATTTT
TRBV12-3/TRBV12-4,NA,TRBJ2-1,NA,CASSPLGSAGFAYNEQFF,TGTGCCAGCAGCCCCTTAGGAAGCGCTGGATTTGCGTACAATGAGCAGTTCTTC
TRBV29-1,NA,TRBJ1-5,NA,CSVVMGHRNQPQHF,TGCAGCGTGGTAATGGGACATCGCAATCAGCCCCAGCATTTT
TRBV29-1,NA,TRBJ2-5,NA,CSVAAVEETQYF,TGCAGCGTTGCGGCAGTAGAAGAGACCCAGTACTTC
TRBV28,once,TRBJ1-1,NA,CASTLPTMNTEAFF,TGTGCCAGCACCCTCCCGACTATGAACACTGAAGCTTTCTTT
TRBV20-1,NA,TRBJ1-1,NA,CSARRRDTEAFF,TGCAGTGCGAGAAGGAGGGACACTGAAGCTTTCTTT